Each of the 5 T cell receptor beta chains below was sequenced from the same sample in a study of blood T cell repertoires in COVID-19. Using immunoSEQ multiplex PCR, the repertoire was profiled, and TCRdb retains in-frame clones only, with some absent. In the table there are roughly 250,000 clones, 90% of which are singletons. Sequencing used peripheral blood. The receptors originated from a woman aged 40 to 50 with acute or convalescent COVID-19.

This clone was counted once. V usage is TRBV5-1 and J usage is TRBJ1-1; the D gene is possibly TRBD1 (5 bases). CDR3 size: 13 residues. V was clipped by 2 bases and J by 3 bases, with 8 bases between them. Germline lookup yields CDR1 SGHRS and CDR2 YFSETQ. The CDR3 is CASSFIRDTEAFF. The DNA of the CDR3 is TGCGCCAGCAGCTTCATCAGGGACACTGAAGCTTTCTTT.

A remark on this clone: Other DNA sequences from this sample encode an identical CDR3 as well. V usage is TRBV2 and J usage is TRBJ1-2, with no clear D. Per the germline V gene, CDR1 is SNHLY and CDR2 is FYNNEI. CDR3 length equals 13 residues. The germline V and J ends were trimmed by 2 bases and 5 bases, with 9 bases remaining between them. For the CDR3, the DNA is TGTGCCAGCAGTGAAACGGGTCCTTATGGCTACACCTTC. This translates into CASSETGPYGYTF.

The V call is TRBV19, the J call TRBJ1-5; a weak D match, TRBD1 (6 bases). The CDR3 sequence is 15 residues long. Trimming cost V 6 bases and J 1 base, with 13 bases left between them. CDR1 is LNHDA and CDR2 is SQIVND in the germline V gene (reference sequence). The DNA for the CDR3 is TGTGCCAGTAGCTACAGGGACGGGAGCAATCAGCCCCAGCATTTT. Translating gives CASSYRDGSNQPQHF.

This clone was seen more than once but under ten times. The genes are TRBV29-1 and TRBJ2-2; 7 bases fit TRBD2. The CDR3 extends over 13 amino acids. Germline V gives CDR1 SQVTM, CDR2 ANQGSEA. V dropped 7 bases and J dropped 6; count of bases not matched to a gene: 8. In DNA, the CDR3 is TGCAGCGGCAAGGGAGGGGAGGCCGGGGAGCTGTTTTTT. Translation: CSGKGGEAGELFF.

The chain uses TRBV30 and TRBJ1-5; 7 bases line up with TRBD1. The V gene end was trimmed by 1 base and the J gene end by 1 base; junction bases not matched to a gene: 7. The CDR3 loop spans 16 amino acids. CDR1 and CDR2 from the germline V gene are GTSNPN and SVGIG (reference sequence). Here the CDR3 reads CAWSATGKGSNQPQHF. The DNA for the CDR3 is TGTGCCTGGAGTGCGACAGGGAAAGGGAGCAATCAGCCCCAGCATTTT.